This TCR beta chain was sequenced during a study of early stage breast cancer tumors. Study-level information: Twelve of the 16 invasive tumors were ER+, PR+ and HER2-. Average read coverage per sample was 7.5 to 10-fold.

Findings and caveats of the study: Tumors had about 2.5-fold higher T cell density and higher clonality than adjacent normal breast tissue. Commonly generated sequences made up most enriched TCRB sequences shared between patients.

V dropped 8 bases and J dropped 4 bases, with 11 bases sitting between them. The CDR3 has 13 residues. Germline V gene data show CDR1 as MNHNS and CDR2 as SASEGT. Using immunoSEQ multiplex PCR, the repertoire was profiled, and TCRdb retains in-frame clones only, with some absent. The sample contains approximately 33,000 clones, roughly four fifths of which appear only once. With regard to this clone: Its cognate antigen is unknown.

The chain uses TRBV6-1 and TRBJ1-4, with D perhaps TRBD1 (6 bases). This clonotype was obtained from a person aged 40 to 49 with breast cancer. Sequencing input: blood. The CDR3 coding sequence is TGTGCCAGCCAGGGGCAGCTTAATGAAAAACTGTTTTTT. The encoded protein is CASQGQLNEKLFF.